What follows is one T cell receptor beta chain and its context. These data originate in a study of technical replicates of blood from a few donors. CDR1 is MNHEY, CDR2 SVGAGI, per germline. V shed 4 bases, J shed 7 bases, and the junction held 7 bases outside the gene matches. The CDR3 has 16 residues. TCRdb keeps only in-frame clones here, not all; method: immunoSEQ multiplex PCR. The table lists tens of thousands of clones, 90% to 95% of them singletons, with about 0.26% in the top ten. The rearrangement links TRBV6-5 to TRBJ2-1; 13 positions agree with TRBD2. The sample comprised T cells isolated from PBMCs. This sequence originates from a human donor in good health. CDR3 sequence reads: CASSSRTSGGQNEQFF. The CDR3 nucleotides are TGTGCCAGCAGTTCCCGGACTAGCGGGGGCCAAAATGAGCAGTTCTTC.